The 15 T cell receptor beta chains in this list originate from one sample, sequenced in a study of blood T cells in healthy people across ages. Using a J-beta primer mix together with a sample-barcoded 5' primer, a second PCR was run for roughly 6 to 12 cycles. TCRdb re-called the 5' RACE reads with MiXCR, one entry per CDR3 protein. The sample yields around 1,800,000 distinct CDR3 sequences, roughly 43% seen once. The sample was blood. The source of these receptors is a human donor in good health.

This chain uses TRBV5-6 with TRBJ1-4; TRBD1 might be the D (6 bases). V was pared by 3 bases and J by 7 bases, with 10 bases between. The CDR3 extends over 13 amino acids. Germline loops: CDR1 SGHDT, CDR2 YYEEEE. This chain's CDR3 is CASSSTGFEKLFF. The CDR3 coding sequence is TGTGCCAGCAGCTCCACAGGGTTTGAAAAACTGTTTTTT.

This clonotype has only a few counts. This chain joins TRBV13 and TRBJ1-6; the D is unclear. The CDR3 length is 14 residues. The germline gives CDR1 PRHDT, CDR2 FYEKMQ (reference sequence). V was trimmed by 4 bases and J by 3 bases, leaving 7 bases between them. The CDR3 loop is CASSWRGYNSPLHF. DNA for the CDR3: TGTGCCAGCAGCTGGAGAGGCTATAATTCACCCCTCCACTTT.

The chain carries TRBV30 and TRBJ1-4, with D unclear. In germline, CDR1 is GTSNPN, CDR2 SVGIG (reference sequence). This CDR3 region has 11 residues. V lost 1 base to trimming and J lost 9 bases, with 6 bases between them. This CDR3 reads CAWSGTKKLFF. CDR3 bases: TGTGCCTGGAGTGGGACGAAAAAACTGTTTTTT. Together with reference TRBV30 and TRBJ1-4, the CDR3 gives the full variable domain: SQTIHQWPATLVQPVGSPLSLECTVEGTSNPNLYWYRQAAGRGLQLLFYSVGIGQISSEVPQNLSASRPQDRQFILSSKKLLLSDSGFYLCAWSGTKKLFFGSGTQLSVL.

V and J are TRBV5-6 and TRBJ2-1; 7 bases agree with TRBD2. Germline CDR1 SGHDT, CDR2 YYEEEE. The length of the CDR3 is 19 residues. J gave up 0 bases and V 3 bases, and 15 bases lay outside the gene matches. The CDR3, as DNA: TGTGCCAGCAGCTCGTTGATTGTGGGGGGGAAATTCTCCTACAATGAGCAGTTCTTC. As protein: CASSSLIVGGKFSYNEQFF.

This clonotype was recorded many times. The CDR3 spells CASSSGQGSNQPQHF. The CDR3 region has the DNA TGTGCCAGCAGTTCGGGACAGGGTTCTAATCAGCCCCAGCATTTT. The rearrangement links TRBV28 to TRBJ1-5; 9 bases align to TRBD1. The CDR3 sequence is 15 residues long. The junction had 5 bases not matched to a gene; V was cut back by 4 bases and J by 4 bases. Germline V gene lookup returns CDR1 MDHEN and CDR2 SYDVKM.

This clonotype has more than one count but fewer than ten. This sequence joins TRBV29-1 and TRBJ2-5, with TRBD2 matching 7 bases. V lost 2 bases and J lost 11; bases outside the gene matches: 8. Germline values: CDR1 SQVTM, CDR2 ANQGSEA. The CDR3 sequence is 12 residues long. CDR3 protein: CSVELSRREQYF. The CDR3 bases are TGCAGCGTTGAATTGTCCCGGCGGGAGCAGTACTTC.

V and J are TRBV11-1 and TRBJ2-1; D tentatively reads TRBD1 or TRBD2 (5 bases each). The length of the CDR3 is 17 residues. Germline V gene lookup returns CDR1 SGHAT and CDR2 FQDESV (reference sequence). V was clipped by 3 bases and J by 6 bases, with 21 bases between them. In DNA, the CDR3 is TGTGCCAGCAGCTTGTATAGGGGAGACGCCATATCCAATGAGCAGTTCTTC. Residues: CASSLYRGDAISNEQFF.

This chain joins TRBV4-2 and TRBJ1-1; D unresolved. The V and J ends lost 4 bases and 2 bases respectively, with 11 bases between them. The CDR3 loop spans 14 amino acids. Germline assignment: CDR1 LGHNA and CDR2 YNFKEQ. CDR3 sequence reads: CASSRDGVNTEAFF. The CDR3 DNA reads as TGTGCCAGCAGCCGAGACGGAGTCAACACTGAAGCTTTCTTT.

This clonotype was seen more than once but under ten times. The chain carries TRBV3-1 and TRBJ1-3; possible D gene TRBD1, 5 bases. This CDR3 is 16 amino acids long. Deletions cut 0 bases from V and 0 bases from J, with 9 bases between. The germline V gene has CDR1 LGHDT and CDR2 YNNKEL (reference sequence). As DNA, the CDR3 is TGTGCCAGCAGCCAAGACACAGGATACTCTGGAAACACCATATATTTT. It specifies CASSQDTGYSGNTIYF.

In its sample, this clonotype was seen many times. The chain links TRBV29-1 to TRBJ2-5; D remains ambiguous. Germline V gene sequence: CDR1 SQVTM, CDR2 ANQGSEA. V was pared by 3 bases and J by 2 bases, with 10 bases between. This CDR3 spans 13 amino acids. CDR3 DNA sequence: TGCAGCGTTGAGCCCGTAGTGCAAGAGACCCAGTACTTC. Its translation: CSVEPVVQETQYF.

This clonotype was seen a few times. This rearrangement joins TRBV6-1 to TRBJ1-6, with D perhaps TRBD1 (5 bases). Germline CDR1 is MNHNS and CDR2 is SASEGT. CDR3 length: 19 residues. Trimming removed 6 bases at V and 0 bases at J, with 21 bases between. DNA for the CDR3: TGTGCCAGCAGCATTCTCACTCGACAGTTAAGCTCCTATAATTCACCCCTCCACTTT. Translation gives CASSILTRQLSSYNSPLHF.

The chain employs TRBV29-1 and TRBJ1-1, with 9 bases that match TRBD1. With 4 bases clipped from V and 2 bases from J, the junction kept 20 bases outside the gene matches. The CDR3 totals 19 residues. The V gene's germline CDR1 is SQVTM and CDR2 ANQGSEA. CDR3 loop: CSVVIRGQGFSSINTEAFF. CDR3 DNA sequence: TGCAGCGTTGTGATCCGGGGACAGGGTTTCTCCAGTATAAACACTGAAGCTTTCTTT.

The gene calls are TRBV20-1 and TRBJ2-4; 12 nucleotides agree with TRBD1. V shed 5 bases and J 6 bases; nucleotides not matched to a gene: 8. The V gene's germline CDR1 is DFQATT and CDR2 SNEGSKA (reference sequence). This CDR3 is built from 15 residues. In DNA form, the CDR3 reads TGCAGTGCTCTCGGGACAGGGGGCCTCTTAAACATTCAGTACTTC. Its protein product is CSALGTGGLLNIQYF.

This clonotype occurred a few times. In nucleotides, the CDR3 is TGTGCCACCAGTGACCCCCGGACAGGGCGTACAGATACGCAGTATTTT. Its protein is CATSDPRTGRTDTQYF. The rearrangement links TRBV24-1 to TRBJ2-3, with 8 bases identical to TRBD1. With V trimmed by 4 bases and J by 3 bases, 8 bases remained unmatched. The CDR3 is 16 amino acids. Germline V CDR1 and CDR2: KGHDR, SFDVKD.

In this sample, this clonotype turned up a few times. The chain joins TRBV10-3 to TRBJ2-5; TRBD2 is a possible D gene (7 bases). The CDR3 spans 13 residues. V was clipped by 11 bases and J by 1 base, with 14 bases between them. Germline V gene sequence: CDR1 ENHRY, CDR2 SYGVKD. The CDR3 nucleotides are TGTGCCGCAAATCGGGGGGCCCAAGAGACCCAGTACTTC. This sequence encodes CAANRGAQETQYF.